Listed below are T cell receptor beta chains from one sample, sequenced in a study of blood T cell repertoires in COVID-19. Profiled with immunoSEQ multiplex PCR; TCRdb holds only in-frame clones, not every one. The table records about 200,000 clones, more than 80% of them present only once. The sample comprised peripheral blood. Receptors originate from a woman of 80 years or more with acute or convalescent COVID-19. Both conserved end residues are part of each CDR3. A D gene is named only where the DNA matches it firmly. Clone size appears in some rows only: once, few, many, or a class for an expanded clone.

CDR3 DNA	CDR3 protein	CDR3 length	D gene	V gene	J gene	clone size
TGTGCCAGTAGTATCGCAGGGTTCAATCAGCCCCAGCATTTT	CASSIAGFNQPQHF	14	.	TRBV19	TRBJ1-5	.
TGTGCCAGCAGCTTGGAACTAGCGGGTTGGGATACGCAGTATTTT	CASSLELAGWDTQYF	15	TRBD2	TRBV7-6	TRBJ2-3	.
TGTGCCATCAGACCGGAGACAGGGGGCGATGGAGGTGGCTACACCTTC	CAIRPETGGDGGGYTF	16	TRBD1	TRBV10-3	TRBJ1-2	.
TGTGCCAGCAGCCTAAGCGGGAGGGACCGGAATGAGCAGTTCTTC	CASSLSGRDRNEQFF	15	TRBD2	TRBV3-1/TRBV3-2	TRBJ2-1	once
TGTGCCAGCAGCTTAGGCAGGGCTAATTCACCCCTCCACTTT	CASSLGRANSPLHF	14	.	TRBV11-2	TRBJ1-6	once
TGTGCCAGCAGCTTAGGTCGCACAGGGGCAACTAATGAAAAACTGTTTTTT	CASSLGRTGATNEKLFF	17	TRBD1	TRBV7-9	TRBJ1-4	.
TGCAGCGTCTCAGGGCACTCTGGAAACACCATATATTTT	CSVSGHSGNTIYF	13	.	TRBV29-1	TRBJ1-3	.
TGTGCCAGCTCGGACAGCACCGGGGAGCTGTTTTTT	CASSDSTGELFF	12	.	TRBV6-5	TRBJ2-2	.
TGTGCCAGCACCCCCCGCCCGCTAGATCAGCCCCAGCATTTT	CASTPRPLDQPQHF	14	.	TRBV28	TRBJ1-5	few
TGTGCCAGCAGCCCGGAGGGTACTAGCGGACAAGAGACCCAGTACTTC	CASSPEGTSGQETQYF	16	TRBD2	TRBV5-4	TRBJ2-5	.
TGTGCCAGCAGCTTACAAGGGGGTAGTACGCAGTATTTT	CASSLQGGSTQYF	13	.	TRBV7-3	TRBJ2-3	few
TGTGCCTCGCGAGGACAGGGGCAACCCAATCAGCCCCAGCATTTT	CASRGQGQPNQPQHF	15	TRBD1	TRBV6-5	TRBJ1-5	.
TGTGCTAGCAGCTTAGCGCCGGGACTAGCGGGGGTCGCAGATACGCAGTATTTT	CASSLAPGLAGVADTQYF	18	TRBD2	TRBV7-7	TRBJ2-3	few
TGTGCCGGCCGCCTCAGAACAGGGGAGGAGGATATGTTGCCCTACAATGAGCAGTTCTTC	CAGRLRTGEEDMLPYNEQFF	20	.	TRBV21-1	TRBJ2-1	.
TGTGCCAGTAGTATAGGGGACAGGGTCATGCAGCCCCAGCATTTT	CASSIGDRVMQPQHF	15	TRBD1	TRBV19	TRBJ1-5	.
TGTGCCACCAGTGATTTTAACCAGGGCCTAAACGGTGGCTACACCTTC	CATSDFNQGLNGGYTF	16	.	TRBV24-1	TRBJ1-2	once
TGTGCCTGGAGTACCGGGGGGTATCAGCCCCAGCATTTT	CAWSTGGYQPQHF	13	.	TRBV30	TRBJ1-5	.
TGCGCCAGCAGCCCAGAACCTACAGGGTCGGTAGAGACCCAGTACTTC	CASSPEPTGSVETQYF	16	.	TRBV5-1	TRBJ2-5	.
TGTGCCAGCAGTTTAGGACCAGACAGGGGTGCCTCACCCCTCCACTTT	CASSLGPDRGASPLHF	16	TRBD1	TRBV27	TRBJ1-6	.
TGCGCCAGCAGCCATACTAGCGGGGAGTCCTACAATGAGCAGTTCTTC	CASSHTSGESYNEQFF	16	TRBD2	TRBV5-1	TRBJ2-1	.
TGTGCCAGCAGCTTAGTTGCAGGGGGCGATTCACCCCTCCACTTT	CASSLVAGGDSPLHF	15	TRBD1	TRBV7-2	TRBJ1-6	.
TGTGCCAGCAGCAGGGGACTTAGCGGGTCCTACGAGCAGTACTTC	CASSRGLSGSYEQYF	15	TRBD2	TRBV3-1/TRBV3-2	TRBJ2-7	.
TGCAGCGTTGACGGGACAGGGGATGGTGGCTACACCTTC	CSVDGTGDGGYTF	13	TRBD1	TRBV29-1	TRBJ1-2	.
TGTGCCAGCAGCCAAGGGAGTGATACGCAGTATTTT	CASSQGSDTQYF	12	.	TRBV3-1/TRBV3-2	TRBJ2-3	.
TGTGCCAGTAGTACCTTTTTCGGGGTCTCTGGGGCCAACGTCCTGACTTTC	CASSTFFGVSGANVLTF	17	.	TRBV19	TRBJ2-6	.
TGTGCCAGCAGTCGAGGACTAGCGACCTACGAGCAGTACTTC	CASSRGLATYEQYF	14	TRBD2	TRBV28	TRBJ2-7	.
TGCAGTGCTAGTATATACATCAGCTCCTACGAGCAGTACTTC	CSASIYISSYEQYF	14	.	TRBV20-1	TRBJ2-7	.
TGTGCCAGCAGCCCAGCTGGGAGGGTCCGGGGTAACTATGGCTACACCTTC	CASSPAGRVRGNYGYTF	17	.	TRBV9	TRBJ1-2	.
TGTGCCAGCAGCTTAGGACAGGGGTACACAGATACGCAGTATTTT	CASSLGQGYTDTQYF	15	TRBD1	TRBV13	TRBJ2-3	few
TGCGCCAGCAGCTTGGCCAGGGGGGCCTACGAGCAGTACTTC	CASSLARGAYEQYF	14	.	TRBV5-1	TRBJ2-7	.
TGCGCCAGCAGCTTGGCCGGGGGAATGAGAACAGATACGCAGTATTTT	CASSLAGGMRTDTQYF	16	.	TRBV5-1	TRBJ2-3	.
TGCGCCAGCAGCCAAGGGGGCAATTCACCCCTCCACTTT	CASSQGGNSPLHF	13	.	TRBV4-3	TRBJ1-6	.
TGTGCCAGCAGCTTGGCAGGCAGGGGGAGGTCAGGGGCCAACGTCCTGACTTTC	CASSLAGRGRSGANVLTF	18	.	TRBV5-6	TRBJ2-6	.
TGTGCCAGCAGCTTAAGGGACGACAGGGCCTACGAGCAGTACTTC	CASSLRDDRAYEQYF	15	TRBD1	TRBV7-2	TRBJ2-7	few
TGTGCCATCAGTGACTACGAAACAGGGAGACCCTACGAGCAGTACTTC	CAISDYETGRPYEQYF	16	.	TRBV10-3	TRBJ2-7	.
TGTGCCAGCAGCTTAGGGGCCGGTACCCGCACAGATACGCAGTATTTT	CASSLGAGTRTDTQYF	16	.	TRBV7-2	TRBJ2-3	.
TGTGCCAGCAGCTTAGAGGTGGGGGGTCAAGAGACCCAGTACTTC	CASSLEVGGQETQYF	15	.	TRBV7-2	TRBJ2-5	.
TGTGCCAGCAGCTCGTATTCTAGCGGTAGCCAAGAGACCCAGTACTTC	CASSSYSSGSQETQYF	16	TRBD2	TRBV11-2	TRBJ2-5	.
TGTGCCAGCAGCCGACAGAACACCGGGGAGCTGTTTTTT	CASSRQNTGELFF	13	.	TRBV5-5	TRBJ2-2	.
TGTGCCAGCAGCCGCGGGACGCCTGGCTACACCTTC	CASSRGTPGYTF	12	.	TRBV7-9	TRBJ1-2	.
TGTGCCAGCAGCTTGTATGGCGTGGGAGGGACCGGGGAGCTGTTTTTT	CASSLYGVGGTGELFF	16	TRBD2	TRBV5-8	TRBJ2-2	.
TGCGCCAGCAGCCAAGAAGAACTAGCGGGGGGTTGGGATACGCAGTATTTT	CASSQEELAGGWDTQYF	17	TRBD2	TRBV4-1	TRBJ2-3	.